Below are 20 T cell receptor beta chains sequenced from a single sample in a study of blood T cell repertoires in COVID-19. This table comes from immunoSEQ multiplex PCR, and its TCRdb copy is limited to in-frame clones, with some not included. The sample includes fewer than 450,000 clones, approximately 90% seen only once; the top ten take 1.2%. The material sequenced was PBMCs or T cells enriched from blood (not recorded which). The receptor set was obtained from a woman aged 18 to 35 who had recovered from COVID-19.

In its sample, this clone was seen once. The chain's CDR3 is CASSQWGQGTTDTQYF. The CDR3 DNA sequence: TGCGCCAGCAGCCAATGGGGGCAGGGAACCACAGATACGCAGTATTTT. The J gene is TRBJ2-3, the V gene TRBV4-1, with D possibly matching TRBD1 (6 bases). Per germline, CDR1 MGHRA and CDR2 YSYEKL. The CDR3 sequence is 16 residues long. The V end was cut by 2 bases, the J end by 2 bases, with 14 bases between.

The chain employs TRBV25-1 and TRBJ2-1; TRBD1 matches at 9 bases. With 4 bases clipped from V and 7 bases from J, the junction kept 5 bases outside the gene matches. The germline V gene encodes CDR1 MGHDK and CDR2 SYGVNS. The CDR3 covers 14 residues. The DNA for the CDR3 is TGTGCCAGCAGTGGGACAGGGGCGGGAAATGAGCAGTTCTTC. Protein sequence: CASSGTGAGNEQFF.

The count of this clone is one. V usage is TRBV27 and J usage is TRBJ2-3, with a weak D call TRBD2 (6 bases). In germline, CDR1 is MNHEY, CDR2 SMNVEV (reference sequence). V was pared by 5 bases and J by 4 bases, with 19 bases between. This CDR3 has 16 residues. Written as DNA, the CDR3 is TGTGCCAGCAGTCCCTGGAGGGGCGAGGGTGCAGATACGCAGTATTTT. Amino acids: CASSPWRGEGADTQYF.

The V and J genes are TRBV5-4 and TRBJ2-5; 8 bases map to TRBD1. The trim removed 4 bases at V and 5 bases at J, leaving 7 bases unmatched. This CDR3 is built from 14 residues. The germline CDR1 and CDR2 sequences are SGHNT and YYREEE (reference sequence). The CDR3 region has the DNA TGTGCCAGCAGCCAGCCGGGACAGGTTGAGACCCAGTACTTC. Translated, it gives CASSQPGQVETQYF.

This clone appeared a single time. The chain joins TRBV5-1 to TRBJ1-2, with TRBD1 matching 8 bases. CDR1 and CDR2 (germline): SGHRS, YFSETQ. The CDR3 has 14 amino acids. The trim removed 4 bases at V and 3 bases at J, leaving 5 bases unmatched. The CDR3 reads CASSERTGYYGYTF. The CDR3 nucleotides read TGCGCCAGCAGCGAACGGACAGGGTACTATGGCTACACCTTC.

The sample holds one count of this clone. V usage is TRBV5-4 and J usage is TRBJ2-7; 11 bases align to TRBD2. V was clipped by 1 base and J by 1 base; unmatched bases: 7. The CDR3 has 17 residues. The V gene's germline CDR1 is SGHNT and CDR2 YYREEE (reference sequence). The DNA for the CDR3 is TGTGCCAGCAGCTTGTCGCTAGCGGGGGGATGGTCCTACGAGCAGTACTTC. It translates to CASSLSLAGGWSYEQYF.

The chain carries TRBV7-8 and TRBJ1-6; D ambiguous. V was cut by 5 bases and J by 6 bases, with 23 bases left in between. The CDR3 runs to 18 residues. CDR1 is SGHVS and CDR2 is FQNEAQ in the germline V gene. CDR3 sequence (DNA): TGTGCCAGCAGCCTCCGGTCTGGGGATGAGGCGGGTAATTCACCCCTCCACTTT. Protein: CASSLRSGDEAGNSPLHF.

This clone was recorded a few times. The V and J genes are TRBV2 and TRBJ2-7; possibly TRBD1 for D (6 bases). This CDR3 is built from 12 residues. Germline-derived CDR1 and CDR2 are SNHLY and FYNNEI. V shed 10 bases and J shed 1 base, with 11 bases lying between them. The chain's CDR3 is CATLRGSYEQYF. The CDR3 region has the DNA TGTGCCACCCTCAGGGGTTCCTACGAGCAGTACTTC.

The chain is built from TRBV18 and TRBJ2-3; D might be TRBD2 (7 bases). The germline V gene has CDR1 KGHSH and CDR2 LQKENI. This CDR3 comprises 16 residues. V was clipped by 6 bases and J by 3 bases, with 19 bases between them. The chain's CDR3 is CASSPTGGGGTDTQYF. In DNA form, the CDR3 reads TGTGCCAGCTCCCCCACGGGGGGCGGCGGGACAGATACGCAGTATTTT.

The rearrangement links TRBV4-1 to TRBJ1-2; 9 bases agree with TRBD1. Unmatched junction bases numbered 2, after V lost 1 base and J lost 8 bases. The V gene's germline CDR1 is MGHRA and CDR2 YSYEKL. There are 13 residues in the CDR3. CDR3 nucleotides: TGCGCCAGCAGCCAAGGGACAGGGGACGGCTACACCTTC. As protein: CASSQGTGDGYTF.

This chain links TRBV7-3 with TRBJ1-1; a weak D match, TRBD1 (5 bases). Trimming pared 1 base from V and 7 bases from J, leaving 16 bases between. The length of the CDR3 is 15 residues. Looked up from germline, CDR1 is SGHTA and CDR2 is FQGTGA. CDR3: CASSLSSVGGFEAFF. The CDR3 DNA follows: TGTGCCAGCAGCTTAAGTTCAGTGGGGGGTTTTGAAGCTTTCTTT.

The chain couples TRBV7-9 to TRBJ1-1; D is perhaps TRBD1 (6 bases). Germline V gene data show CDR1 as SEHNR and CDR2 as FQNEAQ (reference sequence). The V end was cut by 5 bases, the J end by 5 bases, with 21 bases between. This CDR3 is 16 amino acids long. The CDR3 here is CASSRDWGKGDTEAFF. The CDR3 DNA reads as TGTGCCAGCAGCCGTGACTGGGGTAAGGGGGATACTGAAGCTTTCTTT.

The gene calls are TRBV10-3 and TRBJ2-1; a weak D match, TRBD1 (5 bases). This CDR3 comprises 14 residues. Trimming took off 6 bases at V and 4 bases at J, with 13 bases between the two ends. Germline V gene data show CDR1 as ENHRY and CDR2 as SYGVKD. The CDR3 here is CAISSDGQYNEQFF. CDR3 in DNA: TGTGCCATCAGCTCGGACGGACAATACAATGAGCAGTTCTTC.

The V call is TRBV7-9, the J call TRBJ1-1, with 9 bases lining up with TRBD1. CDR1 SEHNR and CDR2 FQNEAQ come from the germline V gene (reference sequence). The CDR3 runs 14 residues. V lost 5 bases and J lost 1; bases outside the gene matches: 2. CDR3 in amino acids: CASSRTGANTEAFF. The CDR3 coding sequence is TGTGCCAGCAGCCGGACAGGGGCGAACACTGAAGCTTTCTTT.

The V call is TRBV14, the J call TRBJ2-7; possibly TRBD1 for D (6 bases). The CDR3 length is 15 residues. Germline assignment: CDR1 SGHDN and CDR2 FVKESK. V lost 3 bases and J lost 0, with 12 bases in between. The CDR3 loop reads CASSHPRGSSYEQYF. Written as DNA, the CDR3 is TGTGCCAGCAGCCACCCCAGGGGAAGCTCCTACGAGCAGTACTTC.

This chain joins TRBV4-1 and TRBJ1-2; 7 bases are a match to TRBD1. CDR1 and CDR2 from the germline V gene are MGHRA and YSYEKL. J lost 5 bases, V lost 3 bases, and 9 bases had no gene match. The CDR3 runs to 15 residues. CDR3 sequence reads: CASSQGDSRTYGYTF. DNA of the CDR3: TGCGCCAGCAGCCAGGGGGACAGCCGAACTTATGGCTACACCTTC.

The chain uses TRBV7-9 and TRBJ1-1; 8 nucleotides align to TRBD1. The ends lost 7 bases at V and 1 base at J; junction bases unmatched: 5. Germline-derived CDR1 and CDR2 are SEHNR and FQNEAQ (reference sequence). This CDR3 comprises 14 residues. In nucleotides, the CDR3 is TGTGCCAGCATGAAGACAGGGGCGAACACTGAAGCTTTCTTT. Protein sequence: CASMKTGANTEAFF.

This sequence joins TRBV28 and TRBJ2-7; 9 bases match TRBD1. This CDR3 has 14 amino acids. Trimming removed 6 bases from V and 6 bases from J; junction bases left unmatched: 9. CDR1 and CDR2 from the germline V gene are MDHEN and SYDVKM. CDR3 region: CASRHGTGHREQYF. The CDR3 nucleotides read TGTGCCAGCAGACACGGGACAGGGCATCGCGAGCAGTACTTC.

The chain carries TRBV29-1 and TRBJ2-7; TRBD1 matches 9 bases. Germline values: CDR1 SQVTM, CDR2 ANQGSEA. V lost 4 bases to trimming and J lost 4 bases; unmatched junction nucleotides: 5. The CDR3 totals 13 residues. CDR3 residues: CSVGGQGRYEQYF. CDR3 sequence (DNA): TGCAGCGTTGGGGGACAGGGTCGATACGAGCAGTACTTC.

V usage is TRBV7-9 and J usage is TRBJ1-4, with 8 bases that match TRBD1. V shed 5 bases, J shed 1 base, and the junction held 3 bases outside the gene matches. Germline CDR1 and CDR2: SEHNR and FQNEAQ (reference sequence). CDR3 length equals 15 residues. CDR3 nucleotides: TGTGCCAGCAGCACAACAGGGGGAACTAATGAAAAACTGTTTTTT. This sequence encodes CASSTTGGTNEKLFF.